The 3 T cell receptor beta chains in this list originate from one sample, sequenced in a study of CD8 T cells in ankylosing spondylitis. TCRdb re-called the 5' RACE reads through MiXCR, storing one row per CDR3 protein. The sample has some 140,000 distinct CDR3 sequences, just under 7.5% seen once. The specimen was blood, either unsorted or a sorted T cell fraction (not recorded which). The receptors originated from a female donor with ankylosing spondylitis or in good health (not recorded which).

This clonotype was detected many times. This chain links TRBV12-3 or TRBV12-4 with TRBJ2-3; 12 bases are shared with TRBD2. V was clipped by 3 bases and J by 3 bases; unmatched bases: 4. The CDR3 covers 16 residues. The CDR3 sequence is CASSFGTSGSTDTQYF. The CDR3 DNA is TGTGCCAGCAGTTTCGGGACTAGCGGGTCAACAGATACGCAGTATTTT.

The gene calls are TRBV19 and TRBJ1-4; D is perhaps TRBD1 (6 bases). V gave up 5 bases and J gave up 6 bases, with 13 bases separating them. The CDR3 consists of 14 residues. The germline gives CDR1 LNHDA, CDR2 SQIVND (reference sequence). The CDR3 region has the DNA TGTGCCAGTAGTTTATGGGGGCCGGATGAAAAACTGTTTTTT. Encoded protein: CASSLWGPDEKLFF.

Worth noting for this clonotype: At one end the junction does not follow the germline gene, possibly because of a read error. The chain links TRBV7-2 to TRBJ1-5; D is uncertain. The CDR3 covers 15 residues. The V gene's germline CDR1 is SGHTA and CDR2 FQGNSA. The CDR3 DNA follows: TGTGCCAGCAGCTTAGGGTCCAGACTCAATCAGCCCCTGCATTTT. Encoded protein: CASSLGSRLNQPLHF.